This T cell receptor (beta chain) was sequenced in a study of CD8 T cells in Susac syndrome. Overall study findings and caveats: Susac CD8+ cells expanded clonally the most in TEMRA cells and in active patients.

Unmatched junction bases numbered 1, after V lost 1 base and J lost 0 bases. Germline CDR1 is SQVTM and CDR2 is ANQGSEA. The CDR3 runs 15 residues. Turning to this clonotype: The antigen is unknown.

Reverse transcription of about 0.5 to 1 ug RNA used random hexamers. The TCR beta CDR3 was amplified by immunoSEQ multiplex PCR across 54 Vbeta, 13 Jbeta. TCRdb reprocessed the immunoSEQ multiplex PCR reads via MiXCR and lists one record per CDR3 protein. The table shows tens of thousands of distinct CDR3 sequences, with approximately 94% occurring only once. Sequenced sample: CD8+ T cells from PBMCs. The chain combines TRBV29-1 with TRBJ2-1; 9 bases are a match to TRBD2. The origin of this receptor is a human donor with Susac syndrome. This CDR3 is CSVEGRGGSYNEQFF. The DNA for the CDR3 is TGCAGCGTTGAAGGGCGGGGGGGCTCCTACAATGAGCAGTTCTTC.